The next 8 T cell receptor beta chains were all read from a single sample in a study of T cells in tuberculosis. The method was immunoSEQ multiplex PCR; TCRdb's version includes in-frame clones alone and lacks a portion of them. The table lists 30,000 to 35,000 clones, approximately 89% of them singletons, with 2% to 2.5% in the top ten. The sequencing input was PBMCs. These receptors came from a donor between 10 and 35 years old with latent tuberculosis or without tuberculosis infection.

This clone has only one observation. The chain combines TRBV9 with TRBJ1-5; D not resolved. Germline V CDR1 and CDR2: SGDLS, YYNGEE. V was pared by 2 bases and J by 3 bases, with 27 bases between. CDR3 size: 20 residues. The CDR3 spells CASSVWLREPKTQNNQPQHF. CDR3 coding DNA: TGTGCCAGCAGCGTTTGGTTGAGGGAGCCCAAAACCCAAAACAATCAGCCCCAGCATTTT.

This sequence joins TRBV2 and TRBJ2-1; no clear D. Germline V gene lookup returns CDR1 SNHLY and CDR2 FYNNEI. Trimming removed 4 bases from V and 4 bases from J, with 8 bases in between. The CDR3 has 13 amino acids. CDR3 sequence (DNA): TGTGCCAGCAGTGCAATAGCTTACAATGAGCAGTTCTTC. Translating it yields CASSAIAYNEQFF.

The chain employs TRBV6-1 and TRBJ1-2; the D is unclear. The CDR3 length is 13 residues. Germline lookup yields CDR1 MNHNS and CDR2 SASEGT. The V end lost 1 base, the J end lost 3 bases, and 6 bases lay between the germline ends. The CDR3 coding sequence is TGTGCCAGCAGTGAAGGGCCTTACTATGGCTACACCTTC. It yields the protein CASSEGPYYGYTF.

This chain uses TRBV7-9 with TRBJ2-1; D may be TRBD1 (5 bases). The CDR3 length is 15 residues. The germline V gene encodes CDR1 SEHNR and CDR2 FQNEAQ (reference sequence). Trimming cost V 1 base and J 3 bases, with 10 bases left between them. The CDR3 sequence is CASSLEGRVYNEQFF. The CDR3 region has the DNA TGTGCCAGCAGCTTAGAGGGCAGGGTCTACAATGAGCAGTTCTTC.

DNA for the CDR3: TGTGCCAGCAGCGTTGGACGGGGGTTCTCCTACAATGAGCAGTTCTTC. Its translation is CASSVGRGFSYNEQFF. The rearrangement joins TRBV7-8 to TRBJ2-1; perhaps TRBD2 as D (6 bases). Deletions cut 5 bases from V and 0 bases from J, with 14 bases between. Germline CDR1 and CDR2: SGHVS and FQNEAQ. CDR3 length: 16 amino acids. The variable domain in full, with the rest retrieved from reference TRBV7-8 and TRBJ2-1, is GAGVSQSPRYKVAKRGQDVALRCDPISGHVSLFWYQQALGQGPEFLTYFQNEAQLDKSGLPSDRFFAERPEGSVSTLKIQRTQQEDSAVYLCASSVGRGFSYNEQFFGPGTRLTVL.

The chain carries TRBV19 and TRBJ1-1; D is unresolved. The CDR3 runs 12 residues. Looked up from germline, CDR1 is LNHDA and CDR2 is SQIVND (reference sequence). Trimming removed 3 bases from V and 4 bases from J, with 6 bases in between. The CDR3 nucleotides read TGTGCCAGTAGTATCGAGCGCACTGAAGCTTTCTTT. Translating it yields CASSIERTEAFF.

This clone was seen just once. The rearrangement links TRBV21-1 to TRBJ1-4. TRBV21-1 is listed as a pseudogene. CDR3 length equals 19 residues. The DNA of the CDR3 is TGTGCCAGCACCTCAAGACACAGGCTACGGGGGTTAACTAATGAAAAACTGTTTTTT. Its protein is CASTSRHRLRGLTNEKLFF.

V is TRBV6-5 and J is TRBJ2-2, with 9 bases aligning to TRBD1. V shed 1 base and J 5 bases; nucleotides not matched to a gene: 5. The CDR3 is 16 residues long. In germline, CDR1 is MNHEY, CDR2 SVGAGI. CDR3 nucleotide sequence: TGTGCCAGCAGTTACTTCCGGGACAGGGTTACCGGGGAGCTGTTTTTT. This translates into CASSYFRDRVTGELFF.